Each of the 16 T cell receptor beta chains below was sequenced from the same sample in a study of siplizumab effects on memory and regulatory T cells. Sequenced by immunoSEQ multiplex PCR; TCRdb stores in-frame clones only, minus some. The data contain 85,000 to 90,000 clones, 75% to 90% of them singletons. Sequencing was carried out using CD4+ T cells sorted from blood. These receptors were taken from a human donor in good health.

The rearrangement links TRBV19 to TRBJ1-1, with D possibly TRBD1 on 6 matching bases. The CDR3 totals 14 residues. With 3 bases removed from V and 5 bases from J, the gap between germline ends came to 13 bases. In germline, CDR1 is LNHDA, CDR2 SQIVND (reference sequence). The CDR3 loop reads CASSMTGKGTEAFF. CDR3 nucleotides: TGTGCCAGTAGTATGACAGGCAAGGGGACTGAAGCTTTCTTT. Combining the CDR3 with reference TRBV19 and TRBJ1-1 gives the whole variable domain DGGITQSPKYLFRKEGQNVTLSCEQNLNHDAMYWYRQDPGQGLRLIYYSQIVNDFQKGDIAEGYSVSREKKESFPLTVTSAQKNPTAFYLCASSMTGKGTEAFFGQGTRLTVV.

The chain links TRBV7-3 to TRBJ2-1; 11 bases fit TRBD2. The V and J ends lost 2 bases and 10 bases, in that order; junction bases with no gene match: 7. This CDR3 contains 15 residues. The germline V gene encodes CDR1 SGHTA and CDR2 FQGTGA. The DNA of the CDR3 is TGTGCCAGCAGCTTATCACTAGCGGGAGAGGGGGAGCAGTTCTTC. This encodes CASSLSLAGEGEQFF.

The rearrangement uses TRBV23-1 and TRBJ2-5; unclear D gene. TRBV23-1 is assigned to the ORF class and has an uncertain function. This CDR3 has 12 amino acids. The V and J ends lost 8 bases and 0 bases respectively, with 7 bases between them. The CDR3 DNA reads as TGCGCCAGCGCCCGGAACCAAGAGACCCAGTACTTC. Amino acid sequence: CASARNQETQYF.

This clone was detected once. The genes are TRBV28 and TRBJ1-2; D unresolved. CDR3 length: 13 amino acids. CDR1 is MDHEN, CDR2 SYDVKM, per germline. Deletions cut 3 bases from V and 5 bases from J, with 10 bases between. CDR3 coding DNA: TGTGCCAGCAGTTTCACTGGCTTTTATGGCTACACCTTC. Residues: CASSFTGFYGYTF.

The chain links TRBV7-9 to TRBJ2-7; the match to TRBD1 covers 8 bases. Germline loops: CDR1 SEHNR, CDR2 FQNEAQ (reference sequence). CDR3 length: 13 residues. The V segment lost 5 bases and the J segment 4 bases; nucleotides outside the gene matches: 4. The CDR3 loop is CASSVGQGYEQYF. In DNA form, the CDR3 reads TGTGCCAGCAGCGTCGGACAGGGTTACGAGCAGTACTTC.

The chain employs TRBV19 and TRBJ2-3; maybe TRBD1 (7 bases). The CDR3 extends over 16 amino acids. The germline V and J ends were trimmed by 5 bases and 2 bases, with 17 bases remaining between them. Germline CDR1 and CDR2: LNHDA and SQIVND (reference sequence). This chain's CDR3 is CASSPGGQPSTDTQYF. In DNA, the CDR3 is TGTGCCAGTAGTCCAGGGGGGCAGCCTTCCACAGATACGCAGTATTTT.

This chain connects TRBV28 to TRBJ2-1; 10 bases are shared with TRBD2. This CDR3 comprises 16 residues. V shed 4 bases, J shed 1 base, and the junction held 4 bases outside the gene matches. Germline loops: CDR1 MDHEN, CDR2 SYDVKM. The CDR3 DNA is TGTGCCAGCAGTTCATCTAGCGGGGGATCCTACAATGAGCAGTTCTTC. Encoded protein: CASSSSSGGSYNEQFF.

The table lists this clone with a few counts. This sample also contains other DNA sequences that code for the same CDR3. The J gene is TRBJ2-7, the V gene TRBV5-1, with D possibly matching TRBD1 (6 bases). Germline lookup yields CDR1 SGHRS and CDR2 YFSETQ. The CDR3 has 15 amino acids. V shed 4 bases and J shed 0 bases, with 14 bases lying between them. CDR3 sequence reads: CASSGTGTSSYEQYF. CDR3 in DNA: TGCGCCAGCAGCGGGACGGGGACATCCTCCTACGAGCAGTACTTC.

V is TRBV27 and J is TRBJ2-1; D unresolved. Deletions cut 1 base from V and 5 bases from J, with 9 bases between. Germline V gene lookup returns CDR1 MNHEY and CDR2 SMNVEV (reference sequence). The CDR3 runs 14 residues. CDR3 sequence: CASSLLSPHNEQFF. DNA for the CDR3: TGTGCCAGCAGTTTATTATCCCCCCACAATGAGCAGTTCTTC.

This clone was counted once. CDR3 DNA: TGTGCCAGCAGCTCTGCCGGGACAGAGAATCAGCCCCAGCATTTT. Amino acid sequence: CASSSAGTENQPQHF. The chain employs TRBV6-6 and TRBJ1-5; 7 bases agree with TRBD1. The CDR3 runs to 15 residues. V was pared by 6 bases and J by 4 bases, with 9 bases of the junction left unmatched. Germline V gene lookup returns CDR1 MNHNY and CDR2 SVGAGI (reference sequence).

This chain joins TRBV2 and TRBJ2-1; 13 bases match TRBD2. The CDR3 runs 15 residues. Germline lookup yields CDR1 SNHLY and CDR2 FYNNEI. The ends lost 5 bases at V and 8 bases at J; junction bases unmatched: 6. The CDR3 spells CASSRRTSGRDEQFF. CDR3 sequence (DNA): TGTGCCAGCAGTCGTAGGACTAGCGGGAGAGATGAGCAGTTCTTC.

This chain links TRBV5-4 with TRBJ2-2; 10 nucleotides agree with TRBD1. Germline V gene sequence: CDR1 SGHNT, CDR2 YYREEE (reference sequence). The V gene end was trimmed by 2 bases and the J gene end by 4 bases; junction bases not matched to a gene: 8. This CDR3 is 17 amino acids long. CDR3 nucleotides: TGTGCCAGCAGCTTAGATCCGGGACAGGGGATCACCGGGGAGCTGTTTTTT. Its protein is CASSLDPGQGITGELFF.

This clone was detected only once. The CDR3 DNA reads as TGTGCCAGCAGCTTGGATGGGGGCGGAAACATTCAGTACTTC. Translating gives CASSLDGGGNIQYF. This chain links TRBV5-4 with TRBJ2-4; D might be TRBD1 (6 bases). Trimming took off 0 bases at V and 6 bases at J, with 10 bases between the two ends. Germline V CDR1 and CDR2: SGHNT, YYREEE (reference sequence). This CDR3 comprises 14 residues.

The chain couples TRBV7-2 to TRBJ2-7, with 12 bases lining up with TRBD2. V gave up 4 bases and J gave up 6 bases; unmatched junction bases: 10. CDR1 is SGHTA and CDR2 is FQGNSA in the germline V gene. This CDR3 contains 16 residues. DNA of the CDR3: TGTGCCAGCAGCTGGAGACAGACTAGCGGGAGAGGCGAGCAGTACTTC. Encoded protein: CASSWRQTSGRGEQYF. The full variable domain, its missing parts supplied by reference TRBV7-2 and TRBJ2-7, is GAGVSQSPSNKVTEKGKDVELRCDPISGHTALYWYRQSLGQGLEFLIYFQGNSAPDKSGLPSDRFSAERTGGSVSTLTIQRTQQEDSAVYLCASSWRQTSGRGEQYFGPGTRLTVT.

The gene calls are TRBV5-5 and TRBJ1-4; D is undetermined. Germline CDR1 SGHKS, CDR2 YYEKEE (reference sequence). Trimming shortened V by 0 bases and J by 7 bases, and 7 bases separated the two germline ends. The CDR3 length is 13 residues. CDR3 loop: CASSLGSSEKLFF. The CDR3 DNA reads TGTGCCAGCAGCTTGGGGTCGAGTGAAAAACTGTTTTTT. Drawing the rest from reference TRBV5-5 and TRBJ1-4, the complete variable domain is DAGVTQSPTHLIKTRGQQVTLRCSPISGHKSVSWYQQVLGQGPQFIFQYYEKEERGRGNFPDRFSARQFPNYSSELNVNALLLGDSALYLCASSLGSSEKLFFGSGTQLSVL.

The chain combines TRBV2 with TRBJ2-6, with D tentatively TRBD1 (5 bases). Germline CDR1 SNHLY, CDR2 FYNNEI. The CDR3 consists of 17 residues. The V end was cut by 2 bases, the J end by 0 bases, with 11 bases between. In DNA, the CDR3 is TGTGCCAGCAGTGAAAGTAGGGGCAACTCTGGGGCCAACGTCCTGACTTTC. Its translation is CASSESRGNSGANVLTF.